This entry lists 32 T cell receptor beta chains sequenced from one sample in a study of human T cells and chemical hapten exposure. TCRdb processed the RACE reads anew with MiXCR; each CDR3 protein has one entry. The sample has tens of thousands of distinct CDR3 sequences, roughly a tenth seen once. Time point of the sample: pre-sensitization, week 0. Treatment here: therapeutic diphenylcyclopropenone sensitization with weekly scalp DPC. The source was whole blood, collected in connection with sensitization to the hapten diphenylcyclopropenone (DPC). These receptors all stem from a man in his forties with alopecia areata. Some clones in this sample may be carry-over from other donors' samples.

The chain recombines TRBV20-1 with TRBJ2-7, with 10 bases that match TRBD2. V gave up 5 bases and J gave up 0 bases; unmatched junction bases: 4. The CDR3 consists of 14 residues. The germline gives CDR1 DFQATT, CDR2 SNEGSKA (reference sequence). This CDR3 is CSALTSGISYEQYF. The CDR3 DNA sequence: TGCAGTGCTCTAACTAGCGGGATCTCCTACGAGCAGTACTTC.

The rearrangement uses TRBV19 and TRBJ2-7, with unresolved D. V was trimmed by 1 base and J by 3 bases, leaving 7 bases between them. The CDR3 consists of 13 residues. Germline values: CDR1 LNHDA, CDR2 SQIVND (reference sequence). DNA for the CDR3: TGTGCCAGTAGTATAGGGGCAGGCTACGAGCAGTACTTC. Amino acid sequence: CASSIGAGYEQYF.

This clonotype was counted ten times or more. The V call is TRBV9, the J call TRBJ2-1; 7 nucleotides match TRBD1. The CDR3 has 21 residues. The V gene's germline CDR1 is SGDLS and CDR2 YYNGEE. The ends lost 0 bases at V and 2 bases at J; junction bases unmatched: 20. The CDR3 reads CASSVGSNQEPGQSTYNEQFF. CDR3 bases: TGTGCCAGCAGCGTAGGGTCTAACCAGGAACCGGGACAGTCCACCTACAATGAGCAGTTCTTC.

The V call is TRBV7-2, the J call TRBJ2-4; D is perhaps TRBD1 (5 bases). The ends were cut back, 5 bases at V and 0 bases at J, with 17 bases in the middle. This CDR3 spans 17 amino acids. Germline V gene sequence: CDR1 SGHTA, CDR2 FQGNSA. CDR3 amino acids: CASSLLPGSLAKNIQYF. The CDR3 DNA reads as TGTGCCAGCAGCCTCCTGCCAGGGTCACTAGCCAAAAACATTCAGTACTTC. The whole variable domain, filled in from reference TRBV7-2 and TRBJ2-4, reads GAGVSQSPSNKVTEKGKDVELRCDPISGHTALYWYRQSLGQGLEFLIYFQGNSAPDKSGLPSDRFSAERTGGSVSTLTIQRTQQEDSAVYLCASSLLPGSLAKNIQYFGAGTRLSVL.

CDR3 DNA sequence: TGTGCCAGCAGCGTAGACGAGGGGACTAGCACAGATACGCAGTATTTT. Its protein is CASSVDEGTSTDTQYF. The chain couples TRBV9 to TRBJ2-3, with D possibly TRBD2 on 6 matching bases. With 0 bases removed from V and 0 bases from J, the gap between germline ends came to 11 bases. From germline, CDR1 is SGDLS and CDR2 YYNGEE. The CDR3 is 16 amino acids.

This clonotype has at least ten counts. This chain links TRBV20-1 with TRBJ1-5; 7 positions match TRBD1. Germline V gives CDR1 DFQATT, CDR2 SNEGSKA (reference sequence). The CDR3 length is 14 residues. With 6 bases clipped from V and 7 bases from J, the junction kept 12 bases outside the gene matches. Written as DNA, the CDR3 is TGCAGTGCCCTGGGGACAGCCACCGGCCAGCCCCAGCATTTT. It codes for CSALGTATGQPQHF.

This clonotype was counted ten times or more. The CDR3 DNA reads TGTGCCAGCAGTGGACTGGGAGCGGGCAACAATGAGCAGTTCTTC. It encodes CASSGLGAGNNEQFF. The chain uses TRBV2 and TRBJ2-1, with D possibly matching TRBD2 (6 bases). V lost 4 bases, J lost 5 bases, and 15 bases lay in between. CDR1 and CDR2 (germline): SNHLY, FYNNEI. This CDR3 has 15 amino acids.

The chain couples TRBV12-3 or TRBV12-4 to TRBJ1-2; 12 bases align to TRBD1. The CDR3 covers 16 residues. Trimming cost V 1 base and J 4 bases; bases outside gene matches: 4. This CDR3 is CASSLGGQGARYGYTF. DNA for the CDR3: TGTGCCAGCAGTTTAGGGGGACAGGGGGCCCGCTATGGCTACACCTTC.

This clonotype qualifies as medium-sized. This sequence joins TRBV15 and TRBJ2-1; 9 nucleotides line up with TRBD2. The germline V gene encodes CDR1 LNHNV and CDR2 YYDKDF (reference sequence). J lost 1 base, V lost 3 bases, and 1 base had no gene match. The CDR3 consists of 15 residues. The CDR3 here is CATSSTSGSYNEQFF. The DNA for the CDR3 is TGTGCCACCAGCAGTACTAGCGGGTCCTACAATGAGCAGTTCTTC.

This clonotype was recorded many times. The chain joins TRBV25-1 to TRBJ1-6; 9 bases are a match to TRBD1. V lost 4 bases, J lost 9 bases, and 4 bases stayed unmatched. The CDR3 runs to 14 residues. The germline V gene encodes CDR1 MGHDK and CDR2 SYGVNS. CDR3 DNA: TGTGCCAGCAGTGCCTGGGACAGGGCTTCACCCCTCCACTTT. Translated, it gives CASSAWDRASPLHF.

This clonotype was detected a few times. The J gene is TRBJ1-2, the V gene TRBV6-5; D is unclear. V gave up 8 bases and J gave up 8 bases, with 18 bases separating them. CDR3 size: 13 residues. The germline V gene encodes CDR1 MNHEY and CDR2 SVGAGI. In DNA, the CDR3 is TGTGCCAGCGGGAAACCGGAGGGAAACGGCTACACCTTC. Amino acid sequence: CASGKPEGNGYTF.

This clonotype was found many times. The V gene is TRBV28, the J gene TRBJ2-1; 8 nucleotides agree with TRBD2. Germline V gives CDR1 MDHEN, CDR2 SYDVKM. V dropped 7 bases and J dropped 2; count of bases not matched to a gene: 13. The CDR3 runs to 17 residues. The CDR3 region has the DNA TGTGCCAGCACCTCCCCCGCCGCAGCGGGAGCCTACAATGAGCAGTTCTTC. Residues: CASTSPAAAGAYNEQFF.

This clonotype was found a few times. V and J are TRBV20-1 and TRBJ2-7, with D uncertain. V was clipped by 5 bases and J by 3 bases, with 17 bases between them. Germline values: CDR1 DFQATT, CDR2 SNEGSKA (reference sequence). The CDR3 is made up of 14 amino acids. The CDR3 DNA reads TGCAGTGCTTCGGGCACTTTTCAAGTCTACGAGCAGTACTTC. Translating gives CSASGTFQVYEQYF.

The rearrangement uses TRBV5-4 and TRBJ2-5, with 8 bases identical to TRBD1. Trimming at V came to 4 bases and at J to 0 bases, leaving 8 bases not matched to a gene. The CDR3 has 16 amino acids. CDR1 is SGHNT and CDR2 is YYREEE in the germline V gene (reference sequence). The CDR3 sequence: CASSPGTGANQETQYF. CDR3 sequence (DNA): TGTGCCAGCAGCCCCGGGACAGGAGCAAACCAAGAGACCCAGTACTTC.

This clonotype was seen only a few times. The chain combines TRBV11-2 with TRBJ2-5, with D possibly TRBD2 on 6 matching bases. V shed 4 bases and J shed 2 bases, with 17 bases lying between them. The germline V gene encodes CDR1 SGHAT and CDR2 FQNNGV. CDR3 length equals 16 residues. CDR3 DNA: TGTGCCAGCAGCTCTCGGTTTAGTAGCGGACAAGAGACCCAGTACTTC. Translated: CASSSRFSSGQETQYF.

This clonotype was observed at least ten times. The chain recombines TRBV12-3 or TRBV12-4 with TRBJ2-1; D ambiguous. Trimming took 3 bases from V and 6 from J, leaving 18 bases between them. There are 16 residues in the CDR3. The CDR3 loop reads CASSLVLNPIGNEQFF. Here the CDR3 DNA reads TGTGCCAGCAGTTTGGTCTTGAATCCTATCGGCAATGAGCAGTTCTTC.

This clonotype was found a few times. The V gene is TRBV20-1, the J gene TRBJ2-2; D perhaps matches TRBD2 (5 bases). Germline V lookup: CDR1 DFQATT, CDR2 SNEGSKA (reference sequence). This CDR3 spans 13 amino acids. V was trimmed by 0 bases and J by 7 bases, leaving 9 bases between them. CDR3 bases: TGCAGTGCTAGAGATCCTGGGAGCGGGGAGCTGTTTTTT. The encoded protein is CSARDPGSGELFF.

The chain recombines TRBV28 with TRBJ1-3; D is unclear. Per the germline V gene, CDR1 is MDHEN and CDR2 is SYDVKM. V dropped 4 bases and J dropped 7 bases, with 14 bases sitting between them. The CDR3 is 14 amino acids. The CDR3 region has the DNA TGTGCCAGCAGTTATAAAGTGGGAGCTAACACCATATATTTT. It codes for CASSYKVGANTIYF. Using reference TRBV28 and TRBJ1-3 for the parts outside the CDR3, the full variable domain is DVKVTQSSRYLVKRTGEKVFLECVQDMDHENMFWYRQDPGLGLRLIYFSYDVKMKEKGDIPEGYSVSREKKERFSLILESASTNQTSMYLCASSYKVGANTIYFGEGSWLTVV.

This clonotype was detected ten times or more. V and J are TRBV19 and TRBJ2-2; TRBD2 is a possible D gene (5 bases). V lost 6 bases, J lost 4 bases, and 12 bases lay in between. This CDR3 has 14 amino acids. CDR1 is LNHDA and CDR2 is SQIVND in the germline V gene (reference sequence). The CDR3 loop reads CASSIGVSTGELFF. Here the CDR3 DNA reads TGTGCCAGTAGCATCGGGGTCAGCACCGGGGAGCTGTTTTTT.

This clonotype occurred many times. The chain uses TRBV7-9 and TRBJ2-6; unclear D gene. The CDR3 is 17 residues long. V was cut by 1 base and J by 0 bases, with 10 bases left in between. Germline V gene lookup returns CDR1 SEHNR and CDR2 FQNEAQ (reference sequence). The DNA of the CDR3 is TGTGCCAGCAGCTTAGGTGGACGGAACTCTGGGGCCAACGTCCTGACTTTC. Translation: CASSLGGRNSGANVLTF.

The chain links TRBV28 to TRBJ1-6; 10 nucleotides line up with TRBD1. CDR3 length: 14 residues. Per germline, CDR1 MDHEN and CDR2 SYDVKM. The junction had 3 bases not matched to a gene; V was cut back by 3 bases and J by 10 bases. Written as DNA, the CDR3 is TGTGCCAGCAGTTTGGGACAGGGGTGGTCACCCCTCCACTTT. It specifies CASSLGQGWSPLHF.

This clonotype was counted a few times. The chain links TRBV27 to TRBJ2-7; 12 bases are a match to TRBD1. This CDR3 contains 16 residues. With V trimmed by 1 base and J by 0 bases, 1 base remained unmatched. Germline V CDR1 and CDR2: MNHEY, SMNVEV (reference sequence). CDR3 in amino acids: CASSLWGQGASYEQYF. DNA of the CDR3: TGTGCCAGCAGTTTATGGGGACAGGGGGCCTCCTACGAGCAGTACTTC.

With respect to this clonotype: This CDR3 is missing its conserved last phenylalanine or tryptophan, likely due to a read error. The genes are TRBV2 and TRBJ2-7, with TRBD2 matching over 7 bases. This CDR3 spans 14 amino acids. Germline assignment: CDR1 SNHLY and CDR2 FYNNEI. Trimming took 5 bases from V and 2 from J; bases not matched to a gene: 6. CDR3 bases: TGTGCCAGCAGTCGCCAGCGGGGACCCTACGAGCAGTACTAC. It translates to CASSRQRGPYEQYY.

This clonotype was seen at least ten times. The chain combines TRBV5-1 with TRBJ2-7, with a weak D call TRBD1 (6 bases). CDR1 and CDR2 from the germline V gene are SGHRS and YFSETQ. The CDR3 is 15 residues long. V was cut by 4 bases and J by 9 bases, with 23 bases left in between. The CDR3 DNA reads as TGCGCCAGCAGCCCAGATACAGGGAACCTACGAGGGCAGTACTTC. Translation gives CASSPDTGNLRGQYF.

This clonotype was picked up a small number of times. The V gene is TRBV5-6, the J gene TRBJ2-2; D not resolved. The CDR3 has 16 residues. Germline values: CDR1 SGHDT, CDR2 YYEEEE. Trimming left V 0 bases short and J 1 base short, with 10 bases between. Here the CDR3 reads CASSLGVGLNTGELFF. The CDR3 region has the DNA TGTGCCAGCAGCTTGGGCGTCGGCCTGAACACCGGGGAGCTGTTTTTT.

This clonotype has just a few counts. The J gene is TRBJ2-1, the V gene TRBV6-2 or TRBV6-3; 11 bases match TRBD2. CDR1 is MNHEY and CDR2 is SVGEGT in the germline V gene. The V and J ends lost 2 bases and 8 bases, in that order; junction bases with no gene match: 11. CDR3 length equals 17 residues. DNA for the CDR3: TGTGCCAGCAGTTACGATACTAGCGGGAGAATTAGGGATGAGCAGTTCTTC. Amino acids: CASSYDTSGRIRDEQFF.

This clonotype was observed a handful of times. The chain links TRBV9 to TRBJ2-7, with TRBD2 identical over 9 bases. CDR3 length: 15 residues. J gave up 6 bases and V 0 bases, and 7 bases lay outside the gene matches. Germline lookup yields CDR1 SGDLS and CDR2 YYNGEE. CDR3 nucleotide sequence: TGTGCCAGCAGCGTAGGGGTTAGCGGGAGTTTCGAGCAGTACTTC. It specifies CASSVGVSGSFEQYF.

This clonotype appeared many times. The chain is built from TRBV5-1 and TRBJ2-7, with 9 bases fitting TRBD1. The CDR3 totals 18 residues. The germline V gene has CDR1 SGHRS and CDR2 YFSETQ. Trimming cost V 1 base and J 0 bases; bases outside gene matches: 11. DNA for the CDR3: TGCGCCAGCAGCTTGTGGGAAGGACAGGGGCCCCTCTCCTACGAGCAGTACTTC. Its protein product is CASSLWEGQGPLSYEQYF. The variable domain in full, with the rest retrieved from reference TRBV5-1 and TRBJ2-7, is KAGVTQTPRYLIKTRGQQVTLSCSPISGHRSVSWYQQTPGQGLQFLFEYFSETQRNKGNFPGRFSGRQFSNSRSEMNVSTLELGDSALYLCASSLWEGQGPLSYEQYFGPGTRLTVT.

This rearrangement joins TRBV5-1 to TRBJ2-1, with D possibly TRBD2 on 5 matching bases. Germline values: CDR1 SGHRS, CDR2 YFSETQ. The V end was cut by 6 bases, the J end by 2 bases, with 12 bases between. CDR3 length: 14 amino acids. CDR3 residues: CASNSWETYNEQFF. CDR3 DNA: TGCGCCAGCAACTCTTGGGAGACCTACAATGAGCAGTTCTTC.

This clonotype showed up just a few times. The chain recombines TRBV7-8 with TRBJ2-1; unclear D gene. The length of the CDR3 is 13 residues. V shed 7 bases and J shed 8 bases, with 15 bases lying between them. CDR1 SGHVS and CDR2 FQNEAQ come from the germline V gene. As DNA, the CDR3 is TGTGCCAGCAACCCGATAGTTGTGCATGAGCAGTTCTTC. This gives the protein CASNPIVVHEQFF.

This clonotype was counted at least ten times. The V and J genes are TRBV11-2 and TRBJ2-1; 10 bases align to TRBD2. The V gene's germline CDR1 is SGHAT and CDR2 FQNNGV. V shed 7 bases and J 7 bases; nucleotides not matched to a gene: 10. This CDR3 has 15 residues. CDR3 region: CASNPPGLARNEQFF. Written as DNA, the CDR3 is TGTGCCAGCAACCCACCGGGACTAGCGCGTAATGAGCAGTTCTTC.

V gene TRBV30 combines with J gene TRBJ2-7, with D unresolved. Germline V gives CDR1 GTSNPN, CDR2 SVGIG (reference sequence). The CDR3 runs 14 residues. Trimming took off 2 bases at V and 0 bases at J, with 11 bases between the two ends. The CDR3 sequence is CAWSSGVGSYEQYF. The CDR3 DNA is TGTGCCTGGAGTTCTGGGGTGGGCTCCTACGAGCAGTACTTC.